The rows below give T cell receptor beta chains drawn from one sample of a study of shared clonotypes between healthy human individuals. Libraries were prepared by immunoSEQ multiplex PCR; TCRdb keeps only in-frame clonotypes and omits some of them. This sample has millions of clones; around 94% occur once, and the top ten carry about 0.13%. Sequenced material: naive CD4+ T cells sorted from blood. Receptor source: a man aged 18 to 30 in good health. CDR3s include the opening cysteine and the closing phenylalanine or tryptophan. D genes are given only for firm matches. Size is omitted from some rows. Given values are once, few, many or a class for expanded clones.

TRBV9	.	14	TRBJ2-7	.	TGTGCCAGCAGCGTAGTGGACCTCTCCTACGAGCAGTACTTC	CASSVVDLSYEQYF
TRBV5-1	.	14	TRBJ1-2	.	TGCGCCAGCAGCTCGACTTCAGTGGGAAATGGCTACACCTTC	CASSSTSVGNGYTF
TRBV28	.	11	TRBJ1-2	.	TGTGCCAGCGAAGGCTTTAAGGGCTACACCTTC	CASEGFKGYTF
TRBV15	.	15	TRBJ2-1	.	TGTGCCACCAGCAGAACGGACGAGGGTGCCAATGAGCAGTTCTTC	CATSRTDEGANEQFF
TRBV6-1	.	13	TRBJ1-1	TRBD1	TGTGCCAGCAGCAGGACAGGGCGCACTGAAGCTTTCTTT	CASSRTGRTEAFF
TRBV2	.	14	TRBJ1-2	.	TGTGCCAGCAATCAGAACAGGGCTGACTATGGCTACACCTTC	CASNQNRADYGYTF
TRBV7-2	.	15	TRBJ2-1	.	TGTGCCAGCAGCTCAATTGGACGGAGCTACAATGAGCAGTTCTTC	CASSSIGRSYNEQFF
TRBV5-1	once	14	TRBJ2-3	.	TGCGCCAGCAGGGAGGAGGGCCGATCAGATACGCAGTATTTT	CASREEGRSDTQYF
TRBV7-2	few	12	TRBJ2-7	.	TGTGCCAGCAGCTCCGTGGTCGGGGAGCAGTACTTC	CASSSVVGEQYF
TRBV9	.	13	TRBJ2-3	.	TGTGCCAGCAGAGGACAAGTTGGAGATACGCAGTATTTT	CASRGQVGDTQYF
TRBV4-3	.	15	TRBJ1-1	.	TGCGCCAGCAGCCAAGTGGGGCGGGGGCCCACTGAAGCTTTCTTT	CASSQVGRGPTEAFF
TRBV5-1	.	15	TRBJ2-3	.	TGCGCCAGCAGCTTGGCCGGGTCCCGCACAGATACGCAGTATTTT	CASSLAGSRTDTQYF
TRBV18	.	13	TRBJ2-3	TRBD2	TGTGCCACCCTGGGGGGGTTCACAGATACGCAGTATTTT	CATLGGFTDTQYF
TRBV2	.	14	TRBJ2-7	TRBD2	TGTGCCAGCACCCCCTCTAGCGGGAGCCACGAGCAGTACTTC	CASTPSSGSHEQYF
TRBV4-1	.	13	TRBJ2-7	.	TGCGCCAGCAGCCGACAGGCCTCCTACGAGCAGTACTTC	CASSRQASYEQYF
TRBV11-3	.	16	TRBJ2-2	.	TGTGCCAGCAGCCCCCATGTGCGTGGGGACACCGGGGAGCTGTTTTTT	CASSPHVRGDTGELFF
TRBV4-2	.	17	TRBJ2-1	TRBD2	TGTGCCAGCAGCCAGGCTTCGGGACTAGCGGGGGGGAATGAGCAGTTCTTC	CASSQASGLAGGNEQFF
TRBV27	.	13	TRBJ2-7	.	TGTGCCAGCAGTCAAGCTCCAACCTACGAGCAGTACTTC	CASSQAPTYEQYF
TRBV11-3	.	15	TRBJ2-5	.	TGTGCCAGCAGCGTAAGAGGGGGATTGGGAGAGACCCAGTACTTC	CASSVRGGLGETQYF
TRBV6-6	few	11	TRBJ1-5	.	TGTGCCAGCACCAGGGACAAGACCCAGCATTTT	CASTRDKTQHF
TRBV5-1	.	13	TRBJ2-5	.	TGCGCCAGCAGCTTACGGGGGCTAGAGACCCAGTACTTC	CASSLRGLETQYF
TRBV29-1	few	12	TRBJ1-1	.	TGCAGCGTTATCGGGGGAAACACTGAAGCTTTCTTT	CSVIGGNTEAFF
TRBV30	.	12	TRBJ2-5	.	TGTGCCTGGAGTCCCGAAGGAGAGACCCAGTACTTC	CAWSPEGETQYF
TRBV19	.	14	TRBJ2-7	.	TGTGCCAGTAGCGTCTCGTGGTTAATCTACGAGCAGTACTTC	CASSVSWLIYEQYF
TRBV6-6	.	13	TRBJ1-1	.	TGTGCCAGCAGTTACATTAGTTCGGCTGAAGCTTTCTTT	CASSYISSAEAFF
TRBV5-6	once	16	TRBJ2-7	.	TGTGCCAGCAGCCCCGGCCCCTTCGGGGTCCCCTACGAGCAGTACTTC	CASSPGPFGVPYEQYF
TRBV5-1	.	18	TRBJ2-2	TRBD2	TGCGCCAGCAGCTTGGCTTTCAGCGGGAGGGCCAACACCGGGGAGCTGTTTTTT	CASSLAFSGRANTGELFF
TRBV9	.	13	TRBJ2-5	.	TGTGCCAGCAGCCCCGGGATGACGGAGACCCAGTACTTC	CASSPGMTETQYF
TRBV5-1	.	15	TRBJ2-6	.	TGCGCCAGCGCCGAGGGAGCCTCTGGGGCCAACGTCCTGACTTTC	CASAEGASGANVLTF